The clone carrying this T cell receptor beta chain was picked up many times. Its antigen is unknown. This specimen comes from a study of T-cell memory formation after mild COVID-19. Study-level findings and limits: The study detected some responding clones in pre-infection memory, suggesting cross-reactive memory joined.

The CDR3 runs 15 residues. Trimming pared 5 bases from V and 0 bases from J, leaving 13 bases between. The germline V gene encodes CDR1 SEHNR and CDR2 FQNEAQ (reference sequence). Amplification by 5'RACE using constant-segment primers produced TCR alpha and TCR beta cDNA libraries that carried sample barcodes and UMIs. TCRdb re-called the 5' RACE reads with MiXCR, one entry per CDR3 protein. The profile shows roughly 550,000 distinct CDR3 sequences, around 21% of them singletons. This TCR came from an adult woman who had mild COVID-19 (a few samples of this study predate the infection). Cell type and time point are not known. Sample: PBMCs or a T cell subset sorted from them (not recorded which). This chain connects TRBV7-9 to TRBJ1-1; a weak D match, TRBD1 (5 bases). The CDR3 DNA follows: TGTGCCAGCAGCCCTCCGGGACGGATGAACACTGAAGCTTTCTTT. It is translated as CASSPPGRMNTEAFF.